This T cell receptor (beta chain) was observed in a study of T cells in Graves' hyperthyroidism and ophthalmopathy. This clonotype was found a few times. Every diagnosis used clinical symptoms, serum thyroxine and TRAb, thyroid ultrasound and orbital computed tomography. The V gene lost 4 bases and the J gene lost 0 bases, with 17 bases spanning the gap. This CDR3 has 18 residues. Germline V gene lookup returns CDR1 SGHNT and CDR2 YYREEE (reference sequence). Amplified TCR beta CDR3 regions came from RNA transcripts. HTBI primers drove first-round RT-PCR of the TCR CDR3. Each CDR3 protein gets one entry after TCRdb re-called the multiplex PCR reads with MiXCR. The data contain 490,000 or so distinct CDR3 sequences, roughly 45% of them singletons.

Sequences were obtained from peripheral blood or thyroid tissue (not recorded which). The sequence was collected from an adult woman with Graves' disease, either hyperthyroidism or ophthalmopathy (not recorded which). This rearrangement joins TRBV5-4 to TRBJ2-6; D perhaps matches TRBD2 (5 bases). For the CDR3, the DNA is TGTGCCAGCAGCCGGGAACGCGGCGTGAGCTCTGGGGCCAACGTCCTGACTTTC. Translated, it gives CASSRERGVSSGANVLTF.